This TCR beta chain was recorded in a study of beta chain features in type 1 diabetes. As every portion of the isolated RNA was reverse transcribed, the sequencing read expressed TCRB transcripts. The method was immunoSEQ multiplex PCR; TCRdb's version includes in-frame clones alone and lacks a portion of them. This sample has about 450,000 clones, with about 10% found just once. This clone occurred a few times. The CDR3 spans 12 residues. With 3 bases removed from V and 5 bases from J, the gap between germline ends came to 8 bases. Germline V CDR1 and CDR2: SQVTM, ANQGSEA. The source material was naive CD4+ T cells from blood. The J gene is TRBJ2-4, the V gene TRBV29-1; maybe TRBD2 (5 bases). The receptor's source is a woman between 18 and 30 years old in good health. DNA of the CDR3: TGCAGCGTTGACCTCGGGGAAAACATTCAGTACTTC. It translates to CSVDLGENIQYF.